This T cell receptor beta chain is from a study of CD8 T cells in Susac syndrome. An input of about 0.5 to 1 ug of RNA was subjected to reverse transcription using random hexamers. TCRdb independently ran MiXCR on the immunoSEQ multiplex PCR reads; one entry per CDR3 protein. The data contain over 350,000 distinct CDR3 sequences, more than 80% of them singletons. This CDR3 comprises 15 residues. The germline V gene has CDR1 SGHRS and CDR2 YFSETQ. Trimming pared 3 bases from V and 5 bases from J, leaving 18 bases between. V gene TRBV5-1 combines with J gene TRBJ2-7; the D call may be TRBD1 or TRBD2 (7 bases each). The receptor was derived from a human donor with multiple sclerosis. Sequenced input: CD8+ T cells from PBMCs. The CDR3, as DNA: TGCGCCAGCAGCTCTTCGACAGGGAGGGAGGACGAGCAGTACTTC. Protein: CASSSSTGREDEQYF.